Listed here are 27 T cell receptor beta chains from one sample, sequenced in a study of tumor-infiltrating lymphocytes in primary liver carcinoma. Co-extracted RNA and DNA came from around 18-30 mg of unsorted bulk tissue. Using a constant-region primer together with ProtoScript II reverse transcriptase, TCR beta cDNA was made from about 500 ng of total RNA. The TCR beta library was amplified through three nested multiplex PCR rounds in a modified ARM-PCR procedure. The two initial PCR rounds, roughly 10 cycles each, used TRBV1-TRBV30 forward and C-beta reverse primers. TCRdb reprocessed the multiplex PCR reads with MiXCR, giving one entry per CDR3 protein. The sample carries some 190,000 distinct CDR3 sequences, around four fifths recorded once. The sample consisted of tumor tissue from primary liver carcinoma. Source of these receptors: a man aged 40-55 years with primary liver carcinoma and hepatitis B virus infection.

As to this clonotype: One junction end disagrees with the germline gene, perhaps due to a read error. The chain couples TRBV29-1 to TRBJ2-7; D could derive from TRBD1 or TRBD2 (5 bases each). CDR3 size: 15 residues. The V gene's germline CDR1 is SQVTM and CDR2 ANQGSEA. The CDR3 sequence: CSVNFRQPGSYEQYF. The CDR3 DNA sequence: TGTAGCGTCAATTTTCGACAGCCAGGATCCTACGAGCAGTACTTC.

As for this clonotype: One junction end does not reproduce the germline sequence, and a read error may be involved. The V and J genes are TRBV7-9 and TRBJ2-2, with a weak D call TRBD2 (5 bases). CDR1 is SEHNR, CDR2 FQNEAQ, per germline (reference sequence). This CDR3 is built from 16 residues. CDR3 residues: CASSLVLQDWIGEPFF. In DNA form, the CDR3 reads TGTGCCAGCAGCTTAGTTCTTCAGGATTGGATTGGGGAGCCGTTTTTT. The whole variable domain, remainder taken from reference TRBV7-9 and TRBJ2-2, is DTGVSQNPRHKITKRGQNVTFRCDPISEHNRLYWYRQTLGQGPEFLTYFQNEAQLEKSRLLSDRFSAERPKGSFSTLEIQRTEQGDSAMYLCASSLVLQDWIGEPFFGEGSRLTVL.

A word on this clonotype: The junction differs from germline at one of its ends, possibly a read error. This chain uses TRBV28 with TRBJ2-1; D perhaps matches TRBD2 (6 bases). Per the germline V gene, CDR1 is MDHEN and CDR2 is SYDVKM. This CDR3 is 15 amino acids long. Written as DNA, the CDR3 is TGTGCCAGCAGCCTCGGGAGCGGATCCTACAATGAGCAGATCTTC. Translated: CASSLGSGSYNEQIF.

Note on this clonotype: A read error may be the cause here, since a much bigger clone is one base away. The rearrangement joins TRBV7-9 to TRBJ1-3, with TRBD1 as a possible D gene (5 bases). CDR1 is SEHNR and CDR2 is FQNEAQ in the germline V gene (reference sequence). There are 15 residues in the CDR3. In DNA form, the CDR3 reads TGTGCCAGCAGCCGGGACTCGAGCTCTGGAAACATCATATATTTT. Protein sequence: CASSRDSSSGNIIYF.

This rearrangement joins TRBV28 to TRBJ2-7; 9 bases match TRBD2. The length of the CDR3 is 16 residues. V was pared by 6 bases and J by 5 bases, with 14 bases of the junction left unmatched. Germline V gene sequence: CDR1 MDHEN, CDR2 SYDVKM. The CDR3 nucleotides are TGTGCCAGCAGCTTAGTCGGCGGGAGGGTGGCCGACGAGCAGTACTTC. Translating gives CASSLVGGRVADEQYF.

For this clonotype: The CDR3 end shows no conserved phenylalanine or tryptophan, and so a read error is likely. The rearrangement links TRBV5-4 to TRBJ2-4, with a possible D match to TRBD2 (6 bases). This CDR3 has 15 amino acids. Germline CDR1 is SGHNT and CDR2 is YYREEE (reference sequence). V was shortened by 5 bases and J by 1 base, with 13 bases between the two germline ends. The CDR3 coding sequence is TGTGCCAGCAGATTCGGGGGATTTGCCAAAAACATTCAGTACCTC. Translating gives CASRFGGFAKNIQYL.

Details on this clonotype: At one end the junction does not follow the germline gene, possibly because of a read error. The V call is TRBV7-9, the J call TRBJ1-4; D is undetermined. This CDR3 region has 12 residues. Germline CDR1 SEHNR, CDR2 FQNEAQ (reference sequence). CDR3 coding DNA: TGTGCCAGCAGCTCGGGGAGTGAAAAACTGATTTTT. The encoded protein is CASSSGSEKLIF.

With respect to this clonotype: Its ends do not fully match the called genes, so a read error is possible. The V gene is TRBV11-3, the J gene TRBJ2-2; 11 bases align to TRBD2. This CDR3 is built from 16 residues. Germline V gene data show CDR1 as SGHNT and CDR2 as YENEEA. CDR3 nucleotide sequence: TGTGCCAGCAGCCTCGGACTAGCGGGCTACACCCGTGAGCCGTTTTTT. Translating it yields CASSLGLAGYTREPFF. Together with reference TRBV11-3 and TRBJ2-2, the CDR3 gives the full variable domain: EAGVVQSPRYKIIEKKQPVAFWCNPISGHNTLYWYLQNLGQGPELLIRYENEEAVDDSQLPKDRFSAERLKGVDSTLKIQPAELGDSAVYLCASSLGLAGYTREPFFGEGSRLTVL.

This chain joins TRBV4-3 and TRBJ1-6; tentative D call: TRBD1 (6 bases). V lost 6 bases and J lost 7, with 25 bases in between. The germline V gene has CDR1 LGHNA and CDR2 YSLEER. CDR3 length equals 18 residues. The CDR3 reads CASSQNGGRVSFNSPLHF. In DNA form, the CDR3 reads TGCGCCAGCAGTCAAAATGGGGGCAGGGTCTCTTTCAATTCACCCCTCCACTTT.

With respect to this clonotype: Here the CDR3 omits its conserved ending phenylalanine or tryptophan, so a read error is the likely source. The chain employs TRBV12-3 or TRBV12-4 and TRBJ2-4; D is undetermined. CDR3 size: 13 residues. The V and J ends lost 10 bases and 5 bases respectively, with 15 bases between them. CDR3 DNA: TGTGCCATCTCCCGGATTCACGAAAACATTCAGTACTTG. It encodes CAISRIHENIQYL.

As regards this clonotype: The missing conserved phenylalanine or tryptophan at the end of this CDR3 makes a read error likely. The CDR3 DNA sequence: TGTGTCAGCAGTTCTGCGAGCGGACGCACAGATACGCAGTATTCT. It codes for CVSSSASGRTDTQYS. The rearrangement joins TRBV12-3 or TRBV12-4 to TRBJ2-3, with D possibly being TRBD2 (5 bases). CDR3 length equals 15 residues.

This clonotype was observed at least ten times. This sequence joins TRBV10-2 and TRBJ1-6; 7 nucleotides match TRBD1. The CDR3 is 14 residues long. Germline lookup yields CDR1 WSHSY and CDR2 SAAADI. J lost 6 bases, V lost 7 bases, and 6 bases had no gene match. CDR3 region: CASNRQGGNSPLHF. The CDR3 DNA follows: TGCGCCAGCAACCGACAGGGAGGTAATTCACCCCTCCACTTT.

The rearrangement links TRBV28 to TRBJ2-3; D gene ambiguous. Per the germline V gene, CDR1 is MDHEN and CDR2 is SYDVKM. The CDR3 spans 14 residues. The V gene lost 8 bases and the J gene lost 5 bases, with 17 bases spanning the gap. In DNA form, the CDR3 reads TGTGCCAGCTCTAAGACATTCCTGATAGATACGCAGTATTTT. It translates to CASSKTFLIDTQYF.

On this clonotype: Compared with germline, one end of the junction differs, possibly owing to a read error. The gene calls are TRBV6-1 and TRBJ2-3; 9 bases line up with TRBD1. CDR1 MNHNS and CDR2 SASEGT come from the germline V gene. This CDR3 has 16 amino acids. DNA for the CDR3: TGTGCCAGCAACCCAGAAGGGACAGGGCCTGCAGATAGGCAGTATTTT. It is translated as CASNPEGTGPADRQYF.

Turning to this clonotype: One end of the junction fails to match germline, which may point to a read error. The chain has TRBV28 and TRBJ2-1; TRBD2 aligns across 14 bases. The V gene's germline CDR1 is MDHEN and CDR2 SYDVKM. This CDR3 is built from 20 residues. This CDR3 is CASCRVGGLAGDKRLYELFF. The CDR3 region has the DNA TGTGCCAGCTGCCGGGTCGGGGGACTAGCGGGAGATAAAAGGTTGTATGAGCTGTTCTTC.

The rearrangement joins TRBV9 to TRBJ1-4, with TRBD1 matching over 7 bases. The CDR3 is 15 residues long. The V gene end was trimmed by 6 bases and the J gene end by 6 bases; junction bases not matched to a gene: 11. Germline assignment: CDR1 SGDLS and CDR2 YYNGEE. This chain's CDR3 is CASNTRDRRDEKLFF. The CDR3 nucleotides read TGTGCCAGCAACACCCGGGACAGACGAGATGAAAAACTGTTTTTT.

With respect to this clonotype: At one of its ends the junction is not consistent with the germline gene, which may arise from a read error. This chain links TRBV28 with TRBJ2-1; TRBD2 aligns across 8 bases. Germline V gene data show CDR1 as MDHEN and CDR2 as SYDVKM. This CDR3 region has 14 residues. The CDR3 here is CASILTSGYYEQFF. The CDR3 nucleotides are TGTGCTAGCATTTTAACTAGCGGCTACTATGAGCAGTTCTTC. The entire variable domain, with the rest obtained from reference TRBV28 and TRBJ2-1, is as follows: DVKVTQSSRYLVKRTGEKVFLECVQDMDHENMFWYRQDPGLGLRLIYFSYDVKMKEKGDIPEGYSVSREKKERFSLILESASTNQTSMYLCASILTSGYYEQFFGPGTRLTVL.

The rearrangement links TRBV10-3 to TRBJ2-3, with a possible D match to TRBD2 (6 bases). V lost 10 bases and J 1 base, leaving 24 bases between the germline ends. The CDR3 has 17 residues. The germline CDR1 and CDR2 sequences are ENHRY and SYGVKD. For the CDR3, the DNA is TGTGCCACGGCGGGAAGCACCTCTCAGGCGGGCACAGATACGCAGTATTTT. Translating gives CATAGSTSQAGTDTQYF.

With regard to this clonotype: As the CDR3 is not closed by the conserved phenylalanine or tryptophan, this likely results from a read error. Because the CDR3's place on the DNA is in doubt, the DNA is left out and the CDR3 is given as listed by TCRdb. The chain uses TRBV7-8 and TRBJ2-3. Germline V CDR1 and CDR2: SGHVS, FQNEAQ. Counting both end residues, the CDR3 totals 14 amino acids. CDR3 region: CASSISGYTDTQYS.

The chain joins TRBV14 to TRBJ2-1, with TRBD2 matching over 8 bases. The assigned J gene may be wrong: the sequence end matches TRBJ2-7 better. Germline V CDR1 and CDR2: SGHDN, FVKESK. This CDR3 is built from 16 residues. The CDR3 spells CASSRRQRGRLNEQYF. The CDR3 coding sequence is TGTGCCAGCAGTCGTCGACAGCGGGGGCGGTTAAATGAGCAGTACTTC.

Comment on this clonotype: At one boundary the junction diverges from the germline segment, which might be a read error. The chain carries TRBV4-1 and TRBJ1-3; 10 bases line up with TRBD1. This CDR3 is 18 amino acids long. Germline assignment: CDR1 MGHRA and CDR2 YSYEKL. As DNA, the CDR3 is TGCGCCAGTAGCCAACCGGGACAGGGGTCGGACACTGGAAACACCATATATTTT. Protein sequence: CASSQPGQGSDTGNTIYF.

The chain recombines TRBV11-2 with TRBJ2-1, with D perhaps matching TRBD2 (5 bases). CDR1 SGHAT and CDR2 FQNNGV come from the germline V gene. This CDR3 is built from 17 residues. Trimming pared 5 bases from V and 8 bases from J, leaving 25 bases between. The CDR3 region is CASSLRPPVGDSDEQFF. In DNA, the CDR3 is TGTGCCAGCAGCCTACGACCACCAGTGGGAGATAGTGATGAGCAGTTCTTC.

On this clonotype itself: A read error may produce the germline difference seen at one junction end. The chain employs TRBV6-5 and TRBJ2-2; either TRBD1 or TRBD2 may fit D (5 bases each). The CDR3 length is 14 residues. Germline V gene sequence: CDR1 MNHEY, CDR2 SVGAGI. The CDR3 bases are TGTACCAGCAGTTACATGGCGGACACCGGGGAGCGGTTTTTT. Translating gives CTSSYMADTGERFF.

The CDR3: CASSPLRHISYNEQFF. The CDR3 nucleotides read TGTGCCAGCAGCCCGCTTCGGCATATCTCCTACAATGAGCAGTTCTTC. The gene calls are TRBV11-2 and TRBJ2-1; no reliable D call. From germline, CDR1 is SGHAT and CDR2 FQNNGV. This CDR3 spans 16 amino acids. Trimming pared 5 bases from V and 0 bases from J, leaving 14 bases between.

A remark on this clonotype: A read error may produce the germline difference seen at one junction end. The V gene is TRBV14, the J gene TRBJ1-2, with D maybe TRBD1 (5 bases). This CDR3 has 15 residues. Germline V lookup: CDR1 SGHDN, CDR2 FVKESK. CDR3 protein: CASSPGVGDYYGYIF. The DNA for the CDR3 is TGTGCCAGCAGCCCCGGTGTAGGGGACTACTATGGCTACATCTTC.

This clonotype was seen once. The chain combines TRBV11-2 with TRBJ2-7, with a weak D call TRBD2 (6 bases). The germline CDR1 and CDR2 sequences are SGHAT and FQNNGV. This CDR3 comprises 14 residues. In DNA, the CDR3 is TGTATCAGCAGCTACCAGAGGGAGGCCTACGAGCAGTACTTC. This codes for CISSYQREAYEQYF.

Details on this clonotype: The CDR3 does not end in the conserved phenylalanine or tryptophan, so this is likely a read error. The V and J genes are TRBV10-2 and TRBJ1-1; maybe TRBD1 (5 bases). The CDR3 contains 13 residues. Germline lookup yields CDR1 WSHSY and CDR2 SAAADI. Here the CDR3 reads CTSRLTVNTEAFI. In nucleotides, the CDR3 is TGCACCAGCAGATTGACAGTGAACACTGAAGCTTTCATT.